This TCR beta chain was recorded in a study of blood T cell repertoires in COVID-19. Study information: Sample material is recorded as cDNA or gDNA derived from T cells, B-cell-depleted T cells, or PBMCs.

J was trimmed by 6 bases and V by 2 bases; bases with no gene match: 13. The length of the CDR3 is 17 residues. CDR1 is SGHAT and CDR2 is FQNNGV in the germline V gene. Per the original methods: Amplification with reference gene primers provided the estimates of nucleated cell counts. Using immunoSEQ multiplex PCR, the repertoire was profiled, and TCRdb retains in-frame clones only, with some absent. V, J and clone size reflect that table, while D and trimming were determined from the DNA. The table lists 81,000 or so clones, 92% of them singletons, with approximately 6% in the top ten. The receptor comes from a woman aged 60-75 years with active COVID-19. The chain is built from TRBV11-2 and TRBJ1-2; 9 bases map to TRBD1. Specimen: peripheral blood. The CDR3 sequence: CASSLTFGQGSLDGYTF. The CDR3 DNA reads as TGTGCCAGCAGCTTAACGTTCGGACAGGGGTCGTTGGATGGCTACACCTTC.